The clone carrying this T cell receptor beta chain was counted a few times. In Seattle, patients joined the study during active infection and were tracked longitudinally. The data are from a study of blood T cell repertoires in COVID-19. Turning to the study itself: Sources were T cells, B-cell-depleted T cells, or PBMCs; the material itself was cDNA or gDNA.

Germline CDR1 LGHDT, CDR2 YNNKEL (reference sequence). The V end lost 3 bases, the J end lost 4 bases, and 6 bases lay between the germline ends. The CDR3 covers 12 residues. How the authors handled the data: Reference gene primer amplification yielded estimated nucleated cell counts. TCRdb's table, derived via immunoSEQ multiplex PCR, lists solely in-frame clones and lacks some. V and J calls and clone size follow that table, whereas D and trimming were derived from the DNA. The sample lists 250,000 to 350,000 clones, about nine tenths occurring once. This chain connects TRBV3-1 (or the pseudogene TRBV3-2) to TRBJ1-1; D may be TRBD1 (6 bases). Sample: peripheral blood. This clonotype originated in a woman between 25 and 40 years old with COVID-19, enrolled during active disease. The CDR3 DNA is TGTGCCAGCAGCCAGGGGGCCACTGAAGCTTTCTTT. As protein: CASSQGATEAFF.